A single sample gave rise to the 12 T cell receptor beta chains below, sequenced in a study of beta chain features in type 1 diabetes. Of the isolated RNA, all was reverse transcribed, and so the sequenced material was expressed TCRB transcripts. Clones were sequenced by immunoSEQ multiplex PCR, and TCRdb holds only the in-frame ones, with some missing. The sample has hundreds of thousands of clones; roughly 12% are singletons. The sample consisted of naive CD4+ T cells from blood. The receptors stem from a young man in good health.

The genes are TRBV29-1 and TRBJ1-1; possibly TRBD1 for D (5 bases). V dropped 6 bases and J dropped 0 bases, with 11 bases sitting between them. Per germline, CDR1 SQVTM and CDR2 ANQGSEA. The CDR3 extends over 13 amino acids. CDR3 sequence: CSVSGLMNTEAFF. CDR3 bases: TGCAGCGTGTCAGGGCTCATGAACACTGAAGCTTTCTTT.

The sample holds a few counts of this clone. The V call is TRBV18, the J call TRBJ1-6; D remains ambiguous. Per germline, CDR1 KGHSH and CDR2 LQKENI. The CDR3 is 15 amino acids. V was trimmed by 3 bases and J by 5 bases, leaving 11 bases between them. CDR3 sequence: CASSPGVSNNSPLHF. In nucleotides, the CDR3 is TGTGCCAGCTCACCGGGCGTCAGCAATAATTCACCCCTCCACTTT.

About this clone: This sample also contains other DNA sequences that code for the same CDR3. The chain has TRBV4-2 and TRBJ1-5; D call uncertain. CDR3 size: 12 residues. With 2 bases removed from V and 6 bases from J, the gap between germline ends came to 5 bases. Germline CDR1 and CDR2: LGHNA and YNFKEQ. Here the CDR3 DNA reads TGTGCCAGCAGCCAACCACTTCAGCCCCAGCATTTT. As protein: CASSQPLQPQHF.

CDR3 residues: CASSTRTGWKLNEQFF. The CDR3, as DNA: TGTGCCAGCTCAACACGGACAGGTTGGAAACTAAATGAGCAGTTCTTC. The V gene is TRBV18, the J gene TRBJ2-1; 7 positions match TRBD1. Germline CDR1 and CDR2: KGHSH and LQKENI. The ends lost 5 bases at V and 7 bases at J; junction bases unmatched: 14. This CDR3 has 16 amino acids.

The table lists this clone with a few counts. The chain has TRBV9 and TRBJ2-7; D perhaps matches TRBD2 (7 bases). V dropped 0 bases and J dropped 1 base, with 14 bases sitting between them. This CDR3 region has 16 residues. In germline, CDR1 is SGDLS, CDR2 YYNGEE. This CDR3 is CASSVGKGGGSYEQYF. CDR3 coding DNA: TGTGCCAGCAGCGTAGGTAAGGGAGGGGGTTCCTACGAGCAGTACTTC.

This chain connects TRBV28 to TRBJ2-5; TRBD1 matches 10 bases. Germline CDR1 MDHEN, CDR2 SYDVKM. The ends lost 4 bases at V and 4 bases at J; junction bases unmatched: 9. The CDR3 spans 16 residues. CDR3 nucleotide sequence: TGTGCCAGCAGTTCCACCGGGACAGGGGCGGGAGAGACCCAGTACTTC. This encodes CASSSTGTGAGETQYF.

The V call is TRBV11-3, the J call TRBJ2-1; 7 bases are a match to TRBD2. This CDR3 comprises 14 residues. Germline V lookup: CDR1 SGHNT, CDR2 YENEEA. Trimming removed 5 bases from V and 4 bases from J; junction bases left unmatched: 5. CDR3 nucleotide sequence: TGTGCCAGCAGCGAGCGGGAAGTATACAATGAGCAGTTCTTC. Its translation is CASSEREVYNEQFF.

The rearrangement links TRBV4-2 to TRBJ2-1, with TRBD2 matching over 10 bases. Germline CDR1 LGHNA, CDR2 YNFKEQ. V lost 1 base, J lost 4 bases, and 4 bases stayed unmatched. The CDR3 runs 16 residues. The CDR3, as DNA: TGTGCCAGCAGCCAAGCCGGGACTAGCGAATACAATGAGCAGTTCTTC. It encodes CASSQAGTSEYNEQFF.

The chain uses TRBV6-6 and TRBJ1-1, with D hard to call. The V gene lost 0 bases and the J gene lost 3 bases, with 5 bases spanning the gap. This CDR3 contains 13 residues. Germline CDR1 MNHNY, CDR2 SVGAGI (reference sequence). CDR3 region: CASSYSRDTEAFF. The CDR3 nucleotides are TGTGCCAGCAGTTACTCGAGGGACACTGAAGCTTTCTTT.

V is TRBV25-1 and J is TRBJ1-4; D is ambiguous. V dropped 0 bases and J dropped 7 bases, with 12 bases sitting between them. The CDR3 is 15 residues long. The V gene's germline CDR1 is MGHDK and CDR2 SYGVNS. The CDR3 nucleotides read TGTGCCAGCAGTGAATATGAGGGCGCTGGTGAAAAACTGTTTTTT. Its translation is CASSEYEGAGEKLFF.

In the case of this clone: A much larger clonotype is one base distant, so this may be a read error. This chain links TRBV28 with TRBJ2-1, with 12 bases lining up with TRBD2. The germline V gene encodes CDR1 MDHEN and CDR2 SYDVKM. V dropped 6 bases and J dropped 9; count of bases not matched to a gene: 0. The CDR3 spans 12 residues. DNA of the CDR3: TGTGCCAGCAGACTAGCGGGGGGTGAGCAGTTCTTC. This gives the protein CASRLAGGEQFF.

This clone turned up a few times. The chain uses TRBV5-4 and TRBJ2-1, with TRBD2 matching over 8 bases. V gave up 4 bases and J gave up 0 bases; unmatched junction bases: 12. Germline CDR1 and CDR2: SGHNT and YYREEE (reference sequence). The CDR3 is made up of 18 amino acids. The CDR3 DNA reads TGTGCCAGCAGCCCGGGGGGGGGCGGGCCGAGCTCCTACAATGAGCAGTTCTTC. It encodes CASSPGGGGPSSYNEQFF.